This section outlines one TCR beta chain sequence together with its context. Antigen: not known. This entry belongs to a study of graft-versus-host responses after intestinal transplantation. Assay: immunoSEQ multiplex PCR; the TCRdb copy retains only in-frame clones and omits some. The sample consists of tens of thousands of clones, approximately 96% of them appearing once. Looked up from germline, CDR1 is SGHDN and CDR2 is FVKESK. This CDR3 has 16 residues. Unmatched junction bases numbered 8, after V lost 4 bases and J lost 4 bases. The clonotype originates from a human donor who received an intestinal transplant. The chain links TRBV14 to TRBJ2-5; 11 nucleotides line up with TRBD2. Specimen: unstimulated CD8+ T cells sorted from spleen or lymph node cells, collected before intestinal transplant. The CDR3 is CASSPKLAGVIETQYF. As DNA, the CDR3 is TGTGCCAGCAGCCCTAAACTAGCGGGAGTGATAGAGACCCAGTACTTC.